The 23 T cell receptor beta chains below all came from one sample that was sequenced in a study of cytomegalovirus exposure and HLA in healthy donors (dated by TCRdb to 2015 to 2018). Libraries were constructed by the immunoSEQ multiplex PCR assay. The multiplex PCR relied on a mix of 60 forward primers for TCR Vbeta segments and 13 reverse primers for TCR Jbeta segments. TCRdb obtained this table from immuneACCESS and retained in-frame rearrangements with V and J assigned. These tables miss some clones; where compared with another copy, unresolved V genes account for less than half of the shortfall, and the remainder is unexplained. This sample is represented by some 95,000 clones; 67% of them were singletons. Around 2.3% of the sample is held by the ten biggest clonotypes. Source material: PBMCs. The receptors here all came from a man aged 25 to 40 in good health and CMV-seronegative.

This CDR3 reads CASSQRTGVNTEAFF. CDR3 DNA: TGTGCCAGCAGCCAACGGACAGGGGTGAACACTGAAGCTTTCTTT. The genes are TRBV7-3 and TRBJ1-1, with 9 nucleotides matching TRBD1. Germline V gene data show CDR1 as SGHTA and CDR2 as FQGTGA. Trimming removed 5 bases from V and 0 bases from J; junction bases left unmatched: 4. The CDR3 is 15 residues long.

In its sample, this clone was seen once. This chain joins TRBV30 and TRBJ1-1; D unresolved. CDR1 is GTSNPN, CDR2 SVGIG, per germline (reference sequence). CDR3 length equals 17 residues. V was pared by 1 base and J by 1 base, with 19 bases between. CDR3 bases: TGTGCCTGGAGTGGGTTCCTTAGGTGGGAGGAGAACACTGAAGCTTTCTTT. Protein sequence: CAWSGFLRWEENTEAFF. Drawing the rest from reference TRBV30 and TRBJ1-1, the complete variable domain is SQTIHQWPATLVQPVGSPLSLECTVEGTSNPNLYWYRQAAGRGLQLLFYSVGIGQISSEVPQNLSASRPQDRQFILSSKKLLLSDSGFYLCAWSGFLRWEENTEAFFGQGTRLTVV.

This clone was seen a few times. This chain uses TRBV13 with TRBJ1-1; tentatively, D is TRBD1 (6 bases). V lost 0 bases and J lost 1, with 6 bases in between. CDR1 is PRHDT, CDR2 FYEKMQ, per germline (reference sequence). The CDR3 spans 14 residues. The CDR3 loop is CASSLGQGNTEAFF. CDR3 coding DNA: TGTGCCAGCAGCTTAGGACAGGGGAACACTGAAGCTTTCTTT. Using reference TRBV13 and TRBJ1-1 for the parts outside the CDR3, the full variable domain is AAGVIQSPRHLIKEKRETATLKCYPIPRHDTVYWYQQGPGQDPQFLISFYEKMQSDKGSIPDRFSAQQFSDYHSELNMSSLELGDSALYFCASSLGQGNTEAFFGQGTRLTVV.

The genes are TRBV5-6 and TRBJ2-7; the match to TRBD1 covers 7 bases. Germline assignment: CDR1 SGHDT and CDR2 YYEEEE. CDR3 length equals 13 residues. V was pared by 7 bases and J by 3 bases, with 7 bases of the junction left unmatched. The CDR3 loop reads CASHGAGGYEQYF. The CDR3 nucleotides are TGTGCCAGCCATGGGGCAGGGGGCTACGAGCAGTACTTC.

This sequence joins TRBV27 and TRBJ1-1, with TRBD1 identical over 10 bases. Germline CDR1 MNHEY, CDR2 SMNVEV (reference sequence). V shed 4 bases, J shed 5 bases, and the junction held 7 bases outside the gene matches. The CDR3 loop spans 15 amino acids. The CDR3: CASSSRTGGFTEAFF. The DNA for the CDR3 is TGTGCCAGCAGTTCAAGGACAGGGGGATTTACTGAAGCTTTCTTT.

This chain uses TRBV30 with TRBJ1-2; D remains unclear. This CDR3 contains 13 residues. The V end lost 3 bases, the J end lost 1 base, and 9 bases lay between the germline ends. CDR1 and CDR2 from the germline V gene are GTSNPN and SVGIG (reference sequence). The CDR3 coding sequence is TGTGCCTGGAGGGCAGCGATTAACTATGGCTACACCTTC. Translation: CAWRAAINYGYTF.

This clone was observed a few times. The chain employs TRBV5-1 and TRBJ1-2; weak D call: TRBD1 (6 bases). Germline CDR1 SGHRS, CDR2 YFSETQ. This CDR3 region has 15 residues. V shed 3 bases and J shed 1 base, with 13 bases lying between them. The CDR3 DNA reads as TGCGCCAGCAGCTCAGGACAGCAATATAACTATGGCTACACCTTC. Translation: CASSSGQQYNYGYTF. The full variable domain, completed using reference TRBV5-1 and TRBJ1-2, is KAGVTQTPRYLIKTRGQQVTLSCSPISGHRSVSWYQQTPGQGLQFLFEYFSETQRNKGNFPGRFSGRQFSNSRSEMNVSTLELGDSALYLCASSSGQQYNYGYTFGSGTRLTVV.

This chain joins TRBV27 and TRBJ2-1; weak D call: TRBD2 (5 bases). The CDR3 length is 14 residues. Germline V gives CDR1 MNHEY, CDR2 SMNVEV (reference sequence). Trimming took 8 bases from V and 5 from J, leaving 16 bases between them. The CDR3 loop reads CASGRGLTNNEQFF. CDR3 DNA: TGTGCCAGCGGGCGCGGATTGACTAACAATGAGCAGTTCTTC.

This chain uses TRBV5-1 with TRBJ2-7; 9 nucleotides align to TRBD1. V was pared by 0 bases and J by 2 bases, with 6 bases of the junction left unmatched. Germline V gives CDR1 SGHRS, CDR2 YFSETQ. The CDR3 has 16 amino acids. DNA of the CDR3: TGCGCCAGCAGCTTGGGGGACAGGGTGTTCGCCTACGAGCAGTACTTC. It is translated as CASSLGDRVFAYEQYF.

The chain joins TRBV7-3 to TRBJ1-4; D not resolved. CDR3 length equals 14 residues. The germline V gene has CDR1 SGHTA and CDR2 FQGTGA. The V gene lost 4 bases and the J gene lost 8 bases, with 14 bases spanning the gap. CDR3 sequence: CASSSYPTREKLFF. The CDR3 DNA is TGTGCCAGCAGCTCGTACCCGACGAGGGAAAAACTGTTTTTT. Based on the CDR3 plus reference TRBV7-3 and TRBJ1-4, the full variable domain is GAGVSQTPSNKVTEKGKYVELRCDPISGHTALYWYRQSLGQGPEFLIYFQGTGAADDSGLPNDRFFAVRPEGSVSTLKIQRTERGDSAVYLCASSSYPTREKLFFGSGTQLSVL.

V and J are TRBV19 and TRBJ1-1; D is undetermined. Germline CDR1 is LNHDA and CDR2 is SQIVND (reference sequence). The CDR3 runs 13 residues. Trimming shortened V by 4 bases and J by 5 bases, and 11 bases separated the two germline ends. The CDR3 region has the DNA TGTGCCAGTAGTAGCGGCAGATGGACTGAAGCTTTCTTT. Translating it yields CASSSGRWTEAFF.

A word on this clone: Other nucleotide sequences in the sample specify the same CDR3. The rearrangement links TRBV2 to TRBJ2-1; 11 bases are a match to TRBD2. The CDR3 contains 13 residues. Trimming at V came to 4 bases and at J to 7 bases, leaving 0 bases not matched to a gene. CDR1 SNHLY and CDR2 FYNNEI come from the germline V gene. CDR3 protein: CASSGTSGNEQFF. CDR3 DNA sequence: TGTGCCAGCAGTGGGACTAGCGGGAATGAGCAGTTCTTC.

This clone occurred a few times. The rearrangement joins TRBV5-5 to TRBJ1-1, with unresolved D. This CDR3 contains 12 residues. Trimming removed 3 bases at V and 3 bases at J, with 6 bases between. CDR1 and CDR2 from the germline V gene are SGHKS and YYEKEE (reference sequence). The CDR3 DNA reads TGTGCCAGCAGCTCCTACTACACTGAAGCTTTCTTT. Translation: CASSSYYTEAFF. The whole variable domain, remainder taken from reference TRBV5-5 and TRBJ1-1, is DAGVTQSPTHLIKTRGQQVTLRCSPISGHKSVSWYQQVLGQGPQFIFQYYEKEERGRGNFPDRFSARQFPNYSSELNVNALLLGDSALYLCASSSYYTEAFFGQGTRLTVV.

The gene calls are TRBV6-1 and TRBJ2-3; the match to TRBD2 covers 8 bases. The CDR3 contains 17 residues. Per the germline V gene, CDR1 is MNHNS and CDR2 is SASEGT. V trimming: 1 base; J trimming: 6 bases; junction bases outside the gene matches: 12. CDR3 sequence reads: CASSEEGGLAMADTQYF. The CDR3, as DNA: TGTGCCAGCAGTGAAGAGGGAGGACTAGCAATGGCCGATACGCAGTATTTT.

The chain has TRBV5-1 and TRBJ2-2; D remains unclear. CDR1 SGHRS and CDR2 YFSETQ come from the germline V gene. V was shortened by 1 base and J by 2 bases, with 6 bases between the two germline ends. CDR3 length: 14 amino acids. CDR3 sequence (DNA): TGCGCCAGCAGCTTGCTAGAAAACACCGGGGAGCTGTTTTTT. The encoded protein is CASSLLENTGELFF.

The V call is TRBV6-4, the J call TRBJ2-3; 9 bases match TRBD1. The CDR3 consists of 15 residues. V trimming: 3 bases; J trimming: 0 bases; junction bases outside the gene matches: 1. The germline CDR1 and CDR2 sequences are MRHNA and SNTAGT. The CDR3 bases are TGTGCCAGCAGTGAGGGGACAGGGAGCACAGATACGCAGTATTTT. Encoded protein: CASSEGTGSTDTQYF.

This clone is a singleton in its sample. This sequence joins TRBV19 and TRBJ2-2; perhaps TRBD1 as D (8 bases). Germline V gene lookup returns CDR1 LNHDA and CDR2 SQIVND (reference sequence). The V gene lost 7 bases and the J gene lost 4 bases, with 16 bases spanning the gap. The CDR3 has 15 amino acids. The CDR3 here is CASKEQGGSTGELFF. Here the CDR3 DNA reads TGTGCCAGTAAAGAACAGGGGGGGAGCACCGGGGAGCTGTTTTTT.

The genes are TRBV19 and TRBJ2-2; 7 nucleotides align to TRBD1. In germline, CDR1 is LNHDA, CDR2 SQIVND (reference sequence). With V trimmed by 6 bases and J by 2 bases, 3 bases remained unmatched. This CDR3 is built from 14 residues. The CDR3 region has the DNA TGTGCCAGTAGGAGGGGGCGCAACACCGGGGAGCTGTTTTTT. Encoded protein: CASRRGRNTGELFF.

The V call is TRBV10-3, the J call TRBJ1-1; no clear D gene. Germline V gives CDR1 ENHRY, CDR2 SYGVKD. Trimming cost V 2 bases and J 1 base, with 11 bases left between them. The CDR3 runs to 15 residues. This CDR3 reads CAISERGTGNTEAFF. Here the CDR3 DNA reads TGTGCCATCAGTGAGCGCGGTACGGGGAACACTGAAGCTTTCTTT.

This chain uses TRBV30 with TRBJ2-7; 8 bases align to TRBD2. The CDR3 consists of 15 residues. From germline, CDR1 is GTSNPN and CDR2 SVGIG (reference sequence). V was pared by 3 bases and J by 2 bases, with 9 bases of the junction left unmatched. CDR3 residues: CAWRVWREATYEQYF. The CDR3 nucleotides are TGTGCCTGGAGGGTCTGGCGGGAGGCAACCTACGAGCAGTACTTC.

This chain uses TRBV6-1 with TRBJ1-2; D call uncertain. Germline-derived CDR1 and CDR2 are MNHNS and SASEGT. The CDR3 is 13 amino acids. V was pared by 0 bases and J by 7 bases, with 9 bases between. CDR3 sequence: CASSEARRPGYTF. As DNA, the CDR3 is TGTGCCAGCAGTGAAGCAAGGAGGCCTGGCTACACCTTC.

This sequence joins TRBV2 and TRBJ2-5, with 9 bases aligning to TRBD1. Gene TRBJ2-7 matches the end of the DNA better, so the J call may be wrong. The germline gives CDR1 SNHLY, CDR2 FYNNEI. This CDR3 has 13 amino acids. The CDR3 DNA reads as TGTGCCAGCACTAGGGACAGGGTCTCCGAGCAGTACTTC. Translated, it gives CASTRDRVSEQYF.

This clone was detected a few times. The V call is TRBV7-2, the J call TRBJ1-5; D might be TRBD1 (6 bases). Germline V gene lookup returns CDR1 SGHTA and CDR2 FQGNSA. V shed 4 bases and J shed 11 bases, with 21 bases lying between them. The CDR3 runs to 15 residues. The CDR3 DNA sequence: TGTGCCAGCAGCTCCACCCGGGGCAGGGGAGGGACCCAGCATTTT. Protein sequence: CASSSTRGRGGTQHF.